The present T cell receptor (beta chain) was sequenced within a study of blood T cell repertoires in COVID-19. Study overall: Whether acute or convalescent, the COVID-19 samples came from the United States, Italy and Spain. From T cells, B-cell-depleted T cells, or PBMCs came the material, which was cDNA or gDNA.

Measured with immunoSEQ multiplex PCR; TCRdb has only the in-frame clones, and not every one. Of 250,000 or so clones listed, roughly 88% are singletons. Participant-given clinical history determined each cohort assignment. V lost 6 bases and J lost 1, with 19 bases in between. CDR1 MNHEY and CDR2 SMNVEV come from the germline V gene (reference sequence). The CDR3 extends over 17 amino acids. The rearrangement joins TRBV27 to TRBJ1-5; possibly TRBD1 for D (6 bases). The sequence derives from a woman between 40 and 50 years old with acute COVID-19. Sequencing was performed on PBMCs or T cells enriched from blood (not recorded which). In nucleotides, the CDR3 is TGTGCCAGCAGCTTACACCAACAGGGAATCAGCAATCAGCCCCAGCATTTT. Its protein product is CASSLHQQGISNQPQHF.